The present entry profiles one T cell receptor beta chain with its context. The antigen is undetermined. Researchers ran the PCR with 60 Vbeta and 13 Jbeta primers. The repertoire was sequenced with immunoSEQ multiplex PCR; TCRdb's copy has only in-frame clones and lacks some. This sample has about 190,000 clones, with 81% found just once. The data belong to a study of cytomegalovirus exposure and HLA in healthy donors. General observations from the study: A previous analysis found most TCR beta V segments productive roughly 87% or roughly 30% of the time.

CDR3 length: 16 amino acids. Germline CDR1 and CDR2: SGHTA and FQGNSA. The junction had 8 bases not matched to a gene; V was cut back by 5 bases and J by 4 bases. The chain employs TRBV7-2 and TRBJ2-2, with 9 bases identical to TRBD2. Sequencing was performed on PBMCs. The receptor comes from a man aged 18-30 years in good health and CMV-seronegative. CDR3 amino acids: CASSTGTSPATGELFF. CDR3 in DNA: TGTGCCAGCAGCACCGGGACTAGCCCGGCCACCGGGGAGCTGTTTTTT. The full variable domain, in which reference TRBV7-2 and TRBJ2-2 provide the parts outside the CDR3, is GAGVSQSPSNKVTEKGKDVELRCDPISGHTALYWYRQSLGQGLEFLIYFQGNSAPDKSGLPSDRFSAERTGGSVSTLTIQRTQQEDSAVYLCASSTGTSPATGELFFGEGSRLTVL.